Each of the 17 T cell receptor beta chains below was sequenced from the same sample in a study of cytomegalovirus exposure and HLA in healthy donors (dated by TCRdb to the late 2010s). Receptor libraries were prepared by the immunoSEQ multiplex PCR assay. A mixture of 60 forward primers for TCR Vbeta segments and 13 reverse primers for TCR Jbeta segments was used in the multiplex PCR. TCRdb stores this immuneACCESS table with in-frame sequences only. Part of the clones is absent; in the studies checked, under half of the shortfall reflects unresolved V genes, and no reason is known for the rest. The table kept for this sample lists just under 60,000 clones. The ten largest clones add up to around 3.7% of the sample. The sequenced sample consisted of PBMCs. The receptors shown here come from a male donor in good health and CMV-seronegative.

As concerns this clone: Other DNA sequences in this specimen translate into the identical CDR3. The CDR3 is CSVEGQGSGNNEQFF. The DNA of the CDR3 is TGCAGCGTTGAGGGACAGGGAAGTGGGAACAATGAGCAGTTCTTC. The rearrangement uses TRBV29-1 and TRBJ2-1, with 9 nucleotides matching TRBD1. CDR1 SQVTM and CDR2 ANQGSEA come from the germline V gene. V was clipped by 3 bases and J by 5 bases; unmatched bases: 8. The CDR3 has 15 amino acids.

The chain combines TRBV19 with TRBJ1-4; D gene ambiguous. The V end was cut by 3 bases, the J end by 6 bases, with 2 bases between. The CDR3 covers 11 residues. CDR1 and CDR2 (germline): LNHDA, SQIVND (reference sequence). CDR3: CASSIDEKLFF. In nucleotides, the CDR3 is TGTGCCAGTAGTATCGATGAAAAACTGTTTTTT.

The rearrangement uses TRBV9 and TRBJ1-1, with D unresolved. Germline CDR1 and CDR2: SGDLS and YYNGEE. The CDR3 has 15 residues. The germline V and J ends were trimmed by 0 bases and 5 bases, with 14 bases remaining between them. The CDR3 DNA reads TGTGCCAGCAGCGTAGATGGACGGGGAGGAACTGAAGCTTTCTTT. As protein: CASSVDGRGGTEAFF.

The chain couples TRBV11-2 to TRBJ1-1; D is uncertain. The germline V and J ends were trimmed by 2 bases and 7 bases, with 11 bases remaining between them. This CDR3 spans 13 amino acids. The germline gives CDR1 SGHAT, CDR2 FQNNGV. CDR3 sequence reads: CASSLPVTDEAFF. The CDR3 coding sequence is TGTGCCAGCAGCTTACCCGTCACTGATGAAGCTTTCTTT. Full variable domain (outside the CDR3, taken from reference TRBV11-2 and TRBJ1-1): EAGVAQSPRYKIIEKRQSVAFWCNPISGHATLYWYQQILGQGPKLLIQFQNNGVVDDSQLPKDRFSAERLKGVDSTLKIQPAKLEDSAVYLCASSLPVTDEAFFGQGTRLTVV.

The chain joins TRBV4-1 to TRBJ2-7, with 12 nucleotides matching TRBD1. The germline CDR1 and CDR2 sequences are MGHRA and YSYEKL. The CDR3 runs 16 residues. Trimming cost V 4 bases and J 3 bases; bases outside gene matches: 7. CDR3 nucleotides: TGCGCCAGCAGCCCTCGGGGGACAGGGGGCGACTACGAGCAGTACTTC. Its translation is CASSPRGTGGDYEQYF.

The CDR3 spells CASSPSEGARDIQYF. DNA of the CDR3: TGTGCCAGCTCACCGAGTGAGGGGGCGAGGGACATTCAGTACTTC. The gene calls are TRBV18 and TRBJ2-4; 7 nucleotides line up with TRBD1. V trimming: 3 bases; J trimming: 8 bases; junction bases outside the gene matches: 10. This CDR3 is 15 amino acids long. CDR1 and CDR2 from the germline V gene are KGHSH and LQKENI.

In nucleotides, the CDR3 is TGCAGCGTTAGGGGTTCCTCGAACACCGGGGAGCTGTTTTTT. It encodes CSVRGSSNTGELFF. V is TRBV29-1 and J is TRBJ2-2, with a weak D call TRBD1 (5 bases). Germline V lookup: CDR1 SQVTM, CDR2 ANQGSEA. V gave up 5 bases and J gave up 0 bases, with 10 bases separating them. This CDR3 spans 14 amino acids.

The rearrangement links TRBV6-1 to TRBJ1-6; D uncertain. The V gene's germline CDR1 is MNHNS and CDR2 SASEGT. V lost 2 bases and J 5 bases, leaving 7 bases between the germline ends. The CDR3 has 14 residues. The CDR3 DNA sequence: TGTGCCAGCAGTGAATGGGCCGATAATTCACCCCTCCACTTT. Translated: CASSEWADNSPLHF.

The rearrangement joins TRBV6-6 to TRBJ1-2, with D possibly being TRBD1 (5 bases). V was pared by 0 bases and J by 6 bases, with 11 bases between. This CDR3 comprises 14 residues. The germline V gene has CDR1 MNHNY and CDR2 SVGAGI (reference sequence). CDR3 nucleotides: TGTGCCAGCAGTTACTCGGAGGGGACGAATGGCTACACCTTC. Translating gives CASSYSEGTNGYTF.

The CDR3 DNA follows: TGTGCCAGCAGCGCCCTTAGGTCAGGGCGTGGGGCCAACGTCCTGACTTTC. It yields the protein CASSALRSGRGANVLTF. The rearrangement links TRBV7-2 to TRBJ2-6, with TRBD1 as a possible D gene (5 bases). The CDR3 totals 17 residues. The ends were cut back, 5 bases at V and 3 bases at J, with 17 bases in the middle. Germline loops: CDR1 SGHTA, CDR2 FQGNSA.

This rearrangement joins TRBV28 to TRBJ2-7; tentatively, D is TRBD1 (6 bases). V lost 5 bases to trimming and J lost 3 bases, with 20 bases between them. The V gene's germline CDR1 is MDHEN and CDR2 SYDVKM. The CDR3 totals 16 residues. CDR3 sequence: CASSPLRQGGDYEQYF. CDR3 DNA sequence: TGTGCCAGCAGTCCGCTCCGGCAAGGGGGAGACTACGAGCAGTACTTC.

As concerns this clone: The same CDR3 arises from other DNA sequences in this sample as well. The genes are TRBV4-3 and TRBJ1-2; TRBD1 might be the D (5 bases). Germline values: CDR1 LGHNA, CDR2 YSLEER. V was cut by 4 bases and J by 4 bases, with 16 bases left in between. The CDR3 covers 15 residues. This chain's CDR3 is CASSPRATQSYGYTF. The CDR3 nucleotides are TGCGCCAGCAGCCCCAGGGCAACGCAGTCCTATGGCTACACCTTC.

The chain has TRBV7-8 and TRBJ2-3, with D maybe TRBD2 (5 bases). Trimming left V 5 bases short and J 0 bases short, with 12 bases between. The germline gives CDR1 SGHVS, CDR2 FQNEAQ. This CDR3 comprises 15 residues. CDR3 bases: TGTGCCAGCAGCCCCCCGGGAATAAGCACAGATACGCAGTATTTT. This sequence encodes CASSPPGISTDTQYF.

The rearrangement uses TRBV5-1 and TRBJ2-5; weak D call: TRBD2 (5 bases). The CDR3 covers 10 residues. V lost 7 bases, J lost 10 bases, and 11 bases lay in between. Germline V CDR1 and CDR2: SGHRS, YFSETQ. Here the CDR3 reads CASVRGNQYF. Written as DNA, the CDR3 is TGCGCCAGCGTGAGAGGGAACCAGTACTTC.

J is TRBJ1-2 and V is TRBV9; TRBD1 might be the D (5 bases). V lost 3 bases and J 4 bases, leaving 10 bases between the germline ends. CDR1 SGDLS and CDR2 YYNGEE come from the germline V gene. The CDR3 is 13 residues long. The CDR3 reads CASSAGGIYGYTF. CDR3 in DNA: TGTGCCAGCAGCGCCGGGGGGATCTATGGCTACACCTTC.

This chain connects TRBV12-5 to TRBJ2-7, with TRBD1 matching 7 bases. Germline loops: CDR1 LGHNT, CDR2 FRNRAP. V gave up 4 bases and J gave up 0 bases; unmatched junction bases: 3. This CDR3 has 14 residues. The CDR3 here is CASGWTGSSYEQYF. The CDR3 bases are TGTGCTAGTGGTTGGACAGGAAGCTCCTACGAGCAGTACTTC.

This chain connects TRBV7-2 to TRBJ1-2; 8 nucleotides agree with TRBD1. Germline V lookup: CDR1 SGHTA, CDR2 FQGNSA. The V and J ends lost 1 base and 4 bases, in that order; junction bases with no gene match: 8. This CDR3 region has 16 residues. CDR3 coding DNA: TGTGCCAGCAGCTTAGAAGGGACAGGCCGCACCTATGGCTACACCTTC. It specifies CASSLEGTGRTYGYTF.